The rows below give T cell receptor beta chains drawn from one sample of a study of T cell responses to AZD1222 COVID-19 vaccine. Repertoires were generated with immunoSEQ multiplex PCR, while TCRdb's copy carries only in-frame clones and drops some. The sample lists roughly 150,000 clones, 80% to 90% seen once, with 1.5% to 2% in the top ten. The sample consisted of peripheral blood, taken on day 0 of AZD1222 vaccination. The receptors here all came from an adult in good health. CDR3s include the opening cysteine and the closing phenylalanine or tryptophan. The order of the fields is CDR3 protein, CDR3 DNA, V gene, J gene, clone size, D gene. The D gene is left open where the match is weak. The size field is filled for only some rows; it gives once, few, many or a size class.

CDR3 protein: CASRGSGANVLTF
CDR3 DNA: TGTGCCAGCCGGGGCTCTGGGGCCAACGTCCTGACTTTC
V gene: TRBV28
J gene: TRBJ2-6
clone size: once
D gene: NA

CDR3 protein: CASSWGDRAPYEQYF
CDR3 DNA: TGCGCCAGCAGCTGGGGGGACAGGGCCCCCTACGAGCAGTACTTC
V gene: TRBV5-1
J gene: TRBJ2-7
clone size: NA
D gene: TRBD1

CDR3 protein: CASSPAGVTNEKLFF
CDR3 DNA: TGTGCCAGCAGTCCCGCCGGGGTGACAAATGAAAAACTGTTTTTT
V gene: TRBV28
J gene: TRBJ1-4
clone size: NA
D gene: NA

CDR3 protein: CASSPTGQVNNEKLFF
CDR3 DNA: TGTGCCAGCAGTCCTACCGGACAGGTCAATAATGAAAAACTGTTTTTT
V gene: TRBV7-6
J gene: TRBJ1-4
clone size: NA
D gene: TRBD1

CDR3 protein: CASSLSLGQRNTEAFF
CDR3 DNA: TGCGCCAGCAGCCTCTCACTGGGACAGAGAAACACTGAAGCTTTCTTT
V gene: TRBV4-3
J gene: TRBJ1-1
clone size: NA
D gene: TRBD1

CDR3 protein: CASSLFFRGGSIYGYTF
CDR3 DNA: TGTGCCAGCAGTTTATTCTTTAGGGGGGGGTCGATCTATGGCTACACCTTC
V gene: TRBV27
J gene: TRBJ1-2
clone size: NA
D gene: NA

CDR3 protein: CASSVLDSSYNEQFF
CDR3 DNA: TGTGCCAGCAGCGTACTCGATAGCTCCTACAATGAGCAGTTCTTC
V gene: TRBV9
J gene: TRBJ2-1
clone size: NA
D gene: NA

CDR3 protein: CASSFSSVYEQYF
CDR3 DNA: TGTGCCAGCAGTTTCTCTAGCGTATACGAGCAGTACTTC
V gene: TRBV28
J gene: TRBJ2-7
clone size: NA
D gene: NA

CDR3 protein: CASTRQGSSYEQYF
CDR3 DNA: TGTGCCAGCACGCGACAGGGGTCCTCCTACGAGCAGTACTTC
V gene: TRBV18
J gene: TRBJ2-7
clone size: NA
D gene: TRBD1

CDR3 protein: CASSPIASKGRVSYNEQFF
CDR3 DNA: TGTGCCAGCTCACCAATTGCGTCCAAGGGCAGGGTGTCCTACAATGAGCAGTTCTTC
V gene: TRBV18
J gene: TRBJ2-1
clone size: once
D gene: NA

CDR3 protein: CASSPGTMNTEAFF
CDR3 DNA: TGTGCCAGCAGCCCGGGGACGATGAATACTGAAGCTTTCTTT
V gene: TRBV7-2
J gene: TRBJ1-1
clone size: NA
D gene: NA

CDR3 protein: CASSLILSYEQYF
CDR3 DNA: TGTGCCAGCAGCTTAATTCTGAGCTACGAGCAGTACTTC
V gene: TRBV11-2
J gene: TRBJ2-7
clone size: NA
D gene: NA

CDR3 protein: CASTLRGSSSYNSPLHF
CDR3 DNA: TGTGCCAGCACCCTACGTGGATCGAGCTCCTATAATTCACCCCTCCACTTT
V gene: TRBV7-9
J gene: TRBJ1-6
clone size: NA
D gene: NA

CDR3 protein: CASSEWGGSPKYTGELFF
CDR3 DNA: TGTGCCAGCAGTGAGTGGGGCGGGAGCCCTAAGTACACCGGGGAGCTGTTTTTT
V gene: TRBV6-4
J gene: TRBJ2-2
clone size: NA
D gene: TRBD2

CDR3 protein: CASSYSIQGPTPNQPQHF
CDR3 DNA: TGTGCCAGCAGTTACTCGATACAGGGCCCGACCCCCAATCAGCCCCAGCATTTT
V gene: TRBV6-2/TRBV6-3
J gene: TRBJ1-5
clone size: NA
D gene: NA

CDR3 protein: CASSPGQSNTEAFF
CDR3 DNA: TGTGCCAGCTCACCCGGACAGTCGAACACTGAAGCTTTCTTT
V gene: TRBV18
J gene: TRBJ1-1
clone size: NA
D gene: NA

CDR3 protein: CASSPDRGYEKLFF
CDR3 DNA: TGTGCCAGCAGTCCGGACAGGGGATATGAAAAACTGTTTTTT
V gene: TRBV6-5
J gene: TRBJ1-4
clone size: NA
D gene: TRBD1

CDR3 protein: CASSQQGRTNEKLFF
CDR3 DNA: TGTGCCAGCAGCCAACAGGGGCGAACTAATGAAAAACTGTTTTTT
V gene: TRBV3-1/TRBV3-2
J gene: TRBJ1-4
clone size: NA
D gene: NA

CDR3 protein: CASSFGQLGSEQYF
CDR3 DNA: TGTGCCAGCAGTTTCGGGCAGCTAGGATCCGAGCAGTACTTC
V gene: TRBV28
J gene: TRBJ2-7
clone size: NA
D gene: NA

CDR3 protein: CASSDHRGRGVTGELFF
CDR3 DNA: TGTGCCAGCAGTGACCACCGCGGGAGAGGTGTCACCGGGGAGCTGTTTTTT
V gene: TRBV6-4
J gene: TRBJ2-2
clone size: NA
D gene: TRBD2

CDR3 protein: CASSLEGRLHF
CDR3 DNA: TGTGCCAGCAGCCTTGAGGGACGCCTCCACTTT
V gene: TRBV28
J gene: TRBJ1-6
clone size: NA
D gene: NA

CDR3 protein: CASSFLRMGGAYKNIQYF
CDR3 DNA: TGTGCCAGCAGTTTTTTAAGGATGGGAGGGGCCTACAAAAACATTCAGTACTTC
V gene: TRBV28
J gene: TRBJ2-4
clone size: NA
D gene: TRBD2

CDR3 protein: CASSLESQGTYEQYF
CDR3 DNA: TGTGCCAGCAGCTTAGAGTCCCAGGGAACTTACGAGCAGTACTTC
V gene: TRBV7-2
J gene: TRBJ2-7
clone size: NA
D gene: NA

CDR3 protein: CASSDPAGTGGWNSPLHF
CDR3 DNA: TGTGCCAGCAGCGATCCCGCCGGGACAGGGGGCTGGAATTCACCCCTCCACTTT
V gene: TRBV9
J gene: TRBJ1-6
clone size: NA
D gene: TRBD1

CDR3 protein: CASSLRPEFAEAFF
CDR3 DNA: TGTGCCAGCAGCCTCCGACCGGAGTTTGCAGAAGCTTTCTTT
V gene: TRBV14
J gene: TRBJ1-1
clone size: NA
D gene: NA

CDR3 protein: CASSFLLDRNEKLFF
CDR3 DNA: TGTGCCAGCAGCTTTTTGCTCGACCGAAATGAAAAACTGTTTTTT
V gene: TRBV7-8
J gene: TRBJ1-4
clone size: NA
D gene: NA

CDR3 protein: CASSRDVGGSGANVLTF
CDR3 DNA: TGTGCCAGTAGTAGGGACGTTGGGGGCTCTGGGGCCAACGTCCTGACTTTC
V gene: TRBV19
J gene: TRBJ2-6
clone size: NA
D gene: NA

CDR3 protein: CASSVTTATNEKLFF
CDR3 DNA: TGTGCCAGCAGCGTAACGACGGCAACTAATGAAAAACTGTTTTTT
V gene: TRBV9
J gene: TRBJ1-4
clone size: NA
D gene: NA

CDR3 protein: CASSYKRDSITDTQYF
CDR3 DNA: TGCGCCAGCAGCTATAAACGGGACTCGATTACAGATACGCAGTATTTT
V gene: TRBV5-1
J gene: TRBJ2-3
clone size: NA
D gene: NA

CDR3 protein: CASSREERPYEQYF
CDR3 DNA: TGCGCCAGCAGCAGAGAAGAGCGGCCCTACGAGCAGTACTTC
V gene: TRBV5-1
J gene: TRBJ2-7
clone size: once
D gene: NA

CDR3 protein: CASSIGGTSGRSYEQYF
CDR3 DNA: TGTGCCAGTAGTATAGGAGGGACTAGCGGGCGCTCCTACGAGCAGTACTTC
V gene: TRBV19
J gene: TRBJ2-7
clone size: once
D gene: TRBD2

CDR3 protein: CASSFYSGTGPEKLFF
CDR3 DNA: TGTGCCAGCAGCTTTTACAGCGGGACAGGCCCTGAAAAACTGTTTTTT
V gene: TRBV27
J gene: TRBJ1-4
clone size: NA
D gene: TRBD1

CDR3 protein: CAIRTGTSGGYEQYF
CDR3 DNA: TGTGCCATCAGGACTGGGACTAGCGGGGGCTACGAGCAGTACTTC
V gene: TRBV10-3
J gene: TRBJ2-7
clone size: NA
D gene: TRBD2

CDR3 protein: CASGGFSGNTIYF
CDR3 DNA: TGTGCCTCCGGGGGGTTCTCTGGAAACACCATATATTTT
V gene: TRBV2
J gene: TRBJ1-3
clone size: NA
D gene: NA

CDR3 protein: CATSPQGGRKMNTEAFF
CDR3 DNA: TGTGCCACCAGCCCTCAGGGGGGCAGGAAAATGAACACTGAAGCTTTCTTT
V gene: TRBV15
J gene: TRBJ1-1
clone size: NA
D gene: TRBD1

CDR3 protein: CASSVAVAAKSNYGYTF
CDR3 DNA: TGTGCCAGCAGCGTAGCTGTCGCAGCAAAGTCTAACTATGGCTACACCTTC
V gene: TRBV9
J gene: TRBJ1-2
clone size: NA
D gene: NA

CDR3 protein: CASSMGLNYGYTF
CDR3 DNA: TGTGCCAGTAGTATGGGCCTTAACTATGGCTACACCTTC
V gene: TRBV19
J gene: TRBJ1-2
clone size: NA
D gene: NA

CDR3 protein: CASSFPSGANVLTF
CDR3 DNA: TGTGCCAGCTCGTTCCCCTCTGGGGCCAACGTCCTGACTTTC
V gene: TRBV2
J gene: TRBJ2-6
clone size: NA
D gene: NA

CDR3 protein: CASRTETGNTEAFF
CDR3 DNA: TGTGCCAGCAGGACCGAGACAGGGAACACTGAAGCTTTCTTT
V gene: TRBV6-5
J gene: TRBJ1-1
clone size: NA
D gene: NA

CDR3 protein: CASRLLAAMNTEAFF
CDR3 DNA: TGTGCCAGTAGGCTACTGGCCGCTATGAACACTGAAGCTTTCTTT
V gene: TRBV19
J gene: TRBJ1-1
clone size: NA
D gene: NA

CDR3 protein: CASSPAGAFTGNTIYF
CDR3 DNA: TGTGCCAGCTCACCCGCGGGGGCTTTTACTGGAAACACCATATATTTT
V gene: TRBV18
J gene: TRBJ1-3
clone size: NA
D gene: NA

CDR3 protein: CASSEWLAGYNEQFF
CDR3 DNA: TGTGCCAGCAGTGAGTGGCTAGCGGGATACAATGAGCAGTTCTTC
V gene: TRBV6-1
J gene: TRBJ2-1
clone size: NA
D gene: TRBD2

CDR3 protein: CASSLVVGRADEQYF
CDR3 DNA: TGCGCCAGCAGCTTGGTTGTCGGGAGGGCCGACGAGCAGTACTTC
V gene: TRBV5-1
J gene: TRBJ2-7
clone size: NA
D gene: TRBD2

CDR3 protein: CASSFGQGAFYGYTF
CDR3 DNA: TGCGCCAGCAGCTTCGGACAGGGGGCGTTTTATGGCTACACCTTC
V gene: TRBV5-1
J gene: TRBJ1-2
clone size: NA
D gene: TRBD1

CDR3 protein: CASSRDRGGNQPQHF
CDR3 DNA: TGTGCCAGTAGTCGGGACAGGGGTGGCAATCAGCCCCAGCATTTT
V gene: TRBV19
J gene: TRBJ1-5
clone size: NA
D gene: TRBD1

CDR3 protein: CASSLELAGTDTQYF
CDR3 DNA: TGCGCCAGCAGCTTGGAGTTAGCCGGCACAGATACGCAGTATTTT
V gene: TRBV5-1
J gene: TRBJ2-3
clone size: NA
D gene: NA

CDR3 protein: CASSQDQGYTEAFF
CDR3 DNA: TGTGCCAGCAGCCAAGACCAGGGCTACACTGAAGCTTTCTTT
V gene: TRBV4-2
J gene: TRBJ1-1
clone size: NA
D gene: NA

CDR3 protein: CASSTLRDTTPGGYGYTF
CDR3 DNA: TGTGCCAGTAGTACTTTGCGGGACACGACTCCGGGGGGCTATGGCTACACCTTC
V gene: TRBV19
J gene: TRBJ1-2
clone size: once
D gene: NA

CDR3 protein: CASSVHGNTEAFF
CDR3 DNA: TGTGCCAGCAGTGTTCACGGGAACACTGAAGCTTTCTTT
V gene: TRBV2
J gene: TRBJ1-1
clone size: NA
D gene: NA

CDR3 protein: CASSESGLRTQYF
CDR3 DNA: TGCGCCAGCAGTGAGTCTGGGTTGAGGACCCAGTACTTC
V gene: TRBV10-1
J gene: TRBJ2-5
clone size: NA
D gene: NA

CDR3 protein: CASTEVTGPFLLNTGELFF
CDR3 DNA: TGTGCCAGCACCGAGGTAACAGGGCCTTTCCTCCTGAACACCGGGGAGCTGTTTTTT
V gene: TRBV2
J gene: TRBJ2-2
clone size: NA
D gene: NA

CDR3 protein: CATSRDRDRANTGELFF
CDR3 DNA: TGTGCCACCAGCAGAGACCGGGACAGAGCGAACACCGGGGAGCTGTTTTTT
V gene: TRBV15
J gene: TRBJ2-2
clone size: NA
D gene: TRBD1

CDR3 protein: CASSLVFTGSREKLFF
CDR3 DNA: TGTGCCAGCAGCTTAGTTTTTACGGGGTCGAGGGAAAAACTGTTTTTT
V gene: TRBV11-2
J gene: TRBJ1-4
clone size: NA
D gene: NA